This T cell receptor (beta chain) is from a study of OX40 agonist ivuxolimab in advanced cancers. Study in general: Patients were over 65% male with ages roughly 23 to 85, mean approximately 62.

Repertoires were generated with immunoSEQ multiplex PCR, while TCRdb's copy carries only in-frame clones and drops some. The sample lists around 20,000 clones; around 77% were seen once. Excluded were patients having autoimmune disease history or systemic immunosuppression. The CDR3 runs 17 residues. Losses at the gene ends were 0 bases for V and 0 bases for J; bases not matched to a gene: 4. The germline V gene encodes CDR1 MGHRA and CDR2 YSYEKL. This clone was detected only a few times. The source was CD4+ or CD8+ T cells sorted from blood, collected in a trial of the OX40 agonist ivuxolimab. The rearrangement joins TRBV4-1 to TRBJ2-3, with 9 bases identical to TRBD2. The TCR originated in an adult with an advanced solid tumor such as melanoma, head and neck, liver or kidney cancer. CDR3 protein: CASSQDPSGTSTDTQYF. The CDR3 region has the DNA TGCGCCAGCAGCCAAGATCCTAGCGGGACTAGCACAGATACGCAGTATTTT.